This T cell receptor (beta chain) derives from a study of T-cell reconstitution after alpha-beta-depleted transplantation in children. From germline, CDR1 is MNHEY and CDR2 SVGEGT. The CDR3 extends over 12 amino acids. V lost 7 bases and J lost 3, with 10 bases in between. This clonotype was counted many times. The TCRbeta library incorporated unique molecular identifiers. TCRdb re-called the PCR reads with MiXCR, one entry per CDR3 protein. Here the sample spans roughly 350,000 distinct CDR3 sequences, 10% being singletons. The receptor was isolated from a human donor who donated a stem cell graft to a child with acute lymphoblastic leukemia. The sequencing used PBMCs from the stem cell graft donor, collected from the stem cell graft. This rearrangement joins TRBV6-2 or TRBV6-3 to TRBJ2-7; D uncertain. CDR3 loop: CASMGMNYEQYF. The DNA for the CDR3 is TGTGCCAGCATGGGCATGAACTACGAGCAGTACTTC.